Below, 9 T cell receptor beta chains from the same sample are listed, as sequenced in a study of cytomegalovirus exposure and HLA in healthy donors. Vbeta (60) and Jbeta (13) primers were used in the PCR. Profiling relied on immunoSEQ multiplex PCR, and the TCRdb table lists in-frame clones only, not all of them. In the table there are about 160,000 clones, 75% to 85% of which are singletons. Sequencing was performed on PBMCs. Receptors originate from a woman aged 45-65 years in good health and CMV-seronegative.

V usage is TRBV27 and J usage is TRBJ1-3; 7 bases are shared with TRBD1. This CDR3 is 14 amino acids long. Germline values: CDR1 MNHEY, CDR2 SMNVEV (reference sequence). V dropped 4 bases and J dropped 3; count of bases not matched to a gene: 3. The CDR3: CASSSTGIGNTIYF. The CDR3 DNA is TGTGCCAGCAGTTCGACAGGGATTGGAAACACCATATATTTT.

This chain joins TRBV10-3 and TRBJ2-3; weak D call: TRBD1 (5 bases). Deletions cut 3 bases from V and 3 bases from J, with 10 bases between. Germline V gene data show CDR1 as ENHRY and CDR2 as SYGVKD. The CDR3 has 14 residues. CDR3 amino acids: CAISDGHRTDTQYF. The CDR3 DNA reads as TGTGCCATCAGTGACGGACATCGAACAGATACGCAGTATTTT.

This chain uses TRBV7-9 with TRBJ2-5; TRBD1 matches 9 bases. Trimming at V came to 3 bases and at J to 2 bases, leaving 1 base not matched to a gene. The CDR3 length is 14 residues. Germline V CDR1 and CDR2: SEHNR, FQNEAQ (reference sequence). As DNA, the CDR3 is TGTGCCAGCAGCTTCGGACAGGGGCAAGAGACCCAGTACTTC. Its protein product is CASSFGQGQETQYF.

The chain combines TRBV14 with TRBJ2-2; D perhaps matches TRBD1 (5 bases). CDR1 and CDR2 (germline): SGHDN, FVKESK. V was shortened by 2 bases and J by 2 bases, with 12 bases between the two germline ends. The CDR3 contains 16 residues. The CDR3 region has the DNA TGTGCCAGCAGCCAAACCCCGGACACAAACACCGGGGAGCTGTTTTTT. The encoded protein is CASSQTPDTNTGELFF.

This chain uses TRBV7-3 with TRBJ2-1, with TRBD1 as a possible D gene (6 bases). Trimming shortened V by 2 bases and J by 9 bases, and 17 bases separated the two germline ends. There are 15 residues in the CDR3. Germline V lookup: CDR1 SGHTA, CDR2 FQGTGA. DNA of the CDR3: TGTGCCAGCAGCTTATCACAGGGAACGAGCGGTGAGCAGTTCTTC. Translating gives CASSLSQGTSGEQFF. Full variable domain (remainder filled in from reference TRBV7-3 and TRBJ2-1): GAGVSQTPSNKVTEKGKYVELRCDPISGHTALYWYRQSLGQGPEFLIYFQGTGAADDSGLPNDRFFAVRPEGSVSTLKIQRTERGDSAVYLCASSLSQGTSGEQFFGPGTRLTVL.

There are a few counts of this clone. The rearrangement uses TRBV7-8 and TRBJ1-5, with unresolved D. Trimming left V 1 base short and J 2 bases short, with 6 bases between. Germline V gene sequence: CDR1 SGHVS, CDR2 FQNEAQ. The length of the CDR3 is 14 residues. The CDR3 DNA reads TGTGCCAGCAGCTTAGAGGGAGGCAATCAGCCCCAGCATTTT. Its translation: CASSLEGGNQPQHF. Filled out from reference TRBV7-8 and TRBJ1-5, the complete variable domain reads GAGVSQSPRYKVAKRGQDVALRCDPISGHVSLFWYQQALGQGPEFLTYFQNEAQLDKSGLPSDRFFAERPEGSVSTLKIQRTQQEDSAVYLCASSLEGGNQPQHFGDGTRLSIL.

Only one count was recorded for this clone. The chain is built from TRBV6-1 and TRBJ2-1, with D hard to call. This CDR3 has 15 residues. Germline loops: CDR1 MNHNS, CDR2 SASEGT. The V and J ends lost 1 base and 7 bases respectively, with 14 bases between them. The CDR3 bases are TGTGCCAGCAGTGAAGACTTAGGAGCATGGAATGAGCAGTTCTTC. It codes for CASSEDLGAWNEQFF.

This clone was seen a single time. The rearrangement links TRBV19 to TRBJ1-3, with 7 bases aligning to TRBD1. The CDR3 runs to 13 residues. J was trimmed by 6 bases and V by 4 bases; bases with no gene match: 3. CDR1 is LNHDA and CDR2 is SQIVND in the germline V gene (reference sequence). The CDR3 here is CASSTTGANTIYF. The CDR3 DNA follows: TGTGCCAGTAGTACCACAGGGGCAAACACCATATATTTT.

CDR3 sequence: CASSLGGLTRSNTGELFF. CDR3 sequence (DNA): TGTGCCAGCAGCTTGGGGGGACTGACTCGATCGAACACCGGGGAGCTGTTTTTT. This chain joins TRBV5-6 and TRBJ2-2; D is possibly TRBD2 (6 bases). Deletions cut 0 bases from V and 0 bases from J, with 15 bases between. The germline CDR1 and CDR2 sequences are SGHDT and YYEEEE. The CDR3 has 18 amino acids.